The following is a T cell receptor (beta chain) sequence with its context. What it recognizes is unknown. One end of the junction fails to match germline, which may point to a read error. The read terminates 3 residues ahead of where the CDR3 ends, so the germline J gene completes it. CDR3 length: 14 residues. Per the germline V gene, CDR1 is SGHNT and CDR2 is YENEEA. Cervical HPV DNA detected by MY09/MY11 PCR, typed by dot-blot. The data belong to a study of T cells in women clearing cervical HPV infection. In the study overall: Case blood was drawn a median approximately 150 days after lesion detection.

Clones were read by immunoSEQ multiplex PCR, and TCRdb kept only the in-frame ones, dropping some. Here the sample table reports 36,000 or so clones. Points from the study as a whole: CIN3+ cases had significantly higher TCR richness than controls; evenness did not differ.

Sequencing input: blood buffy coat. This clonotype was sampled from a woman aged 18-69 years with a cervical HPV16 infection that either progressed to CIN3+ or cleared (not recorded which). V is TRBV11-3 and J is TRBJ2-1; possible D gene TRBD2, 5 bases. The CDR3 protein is CASSLRGSSNEQFF. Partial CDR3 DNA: TGTGCCAGCAGCTTACGCGGGTCCTCCAATGAG.